This is a list of T cell receptor beta chains from one sample in a study of T cell repertoires in cytomegalovirus infection. Their antigens are not known. TCRdb recomputed calls from the reads with MiXCR, one row per CDR3 protein. Found here are about 220,000 distinct CDR3 sequences, around 35% of them singletons; the top ten hold approximately 60%. The material was CD8+ T cells from cultured PBMCs, obtained from culture after CMV antigen stimulation. The receptors were gathered from a human donor in good health (CMV status not recorded). Some clones in this sample may be carry-over from other donors' samples. The CDR3 runs from the conserved cysteine through the conserved F or W. Each record gives: clone size, J gene, V gene, D gene, CDR3 DNA, CDR3 protein. D genes are given only for firm matches. Clone size is not always given. Where it is, it says once, few, many or a class for expanded clones.

>.|TRBJ2-1|TRBV7-8|.
TGTGCCAGCAGCCTCACCCGTCCCAATGAGCAGTTCTTC
CASSLTRPNEQFF
>few|TRBJ2-1|TRBV6-1|TRBD2
TGTGCCAGCAGTGGATTGGGGACTAGATATCGAAGCTCCTACAATGAGCAGTTCTTC
CASSGLGTRYRSSYNEQFF
>.|TRBJ2-3|TRBV27|.
TGTGCCAGCAGTTTATCGAGGGTCAAGGGCGCAGATACGCAGTATTTT
CASSLSRVKGADTQYF
>.|TRBJ2-1|TRBV5-4|.
TGTGCCAGCAGCCGGGGACAAATGTACAATGAGCAGTTCTTC
CASSRGQMYNEQFF
>.|TRBJ2-2|TRBV10-3|TRBD2
TGTGCCATCAGTGAGTTTAAAGAAGGCCAGGGGACTAGAACCGGGGAGCTGTTTTTT
CAISEFKEGQGTRTGELFF
>many|TRBJ2-3|TRBV7-3|TRBD2
TGTGCCAGCAGCTTAATGGGGGGGGGACTACCTAGCACAGATACGCAGTATTTT
CASSLMGGGLPSTDTQYF
>.|TRBJ2-5|TRBV11-2|.
TGTGCCAGCAGCTTATTTAATCGGGCAGCCCGAGAGACCCAGTACTTC
CASSLFNRAARETQYF
>.|TRBJ1-4|TRBV5-1|.
TGCGCCAGCAGCTTGGGGCTGGCAGAAAATAATGAAAAACTGTTTTTT
CASSLGLAENNEKLFF
>.|TRBJ2-7|TRBV11-2|.
TGTGCCAGCAGCTTAGCCTCCAGTTTCTACGAGCAGTACTTC
CASSLASSFYEQYF
>.|TRBJ1-1|TRBV5-4|.
TGTGCCAGCAGCTGGACTGAGAACACTGAAGCTTTCTTT
CASSWTENTEAFF
>.|TRBJ2-2|TRBV27|.
TGTGCCAGCAGTGGCATTTGGGACGGGAGTGCCGGGGAGCTGTTTTTT
CASSGIWDGSAGELFF
>.|TRBJ2-7|TRBV20-1|.
TGCAGTGCTAGAGATCCCCCTCTGTTCCACGAGCAGTACTTC
CSARDPPLFHEQYF
>.|TRBJ1-5|TRBV19|.
TGTGCCAGTAGTTTCGGCGCGGGAAATCAGCCCCAGCATTTT
CASSFGAGNQPQHF
>many|TRBJ1-6|TRBV7-6|.
TGTGCCAGCAGCGTCGGGACCGCCAACTATAATTCACCCCTCCACTTT
CASSVGTANYNSPLHF
>.|TRBJ2-2|TRBV9|.
TGTGCCAGCAGCGCAGACCCAACACAGGGAGGAACCGGGGAGCTGTTTTTT
CASSADPTQGGTGELFF
>.|TRBJ2-1|TRBV20-1|.
TGCAGTACCAGGGGACTGATCTACAATGAGCAGTTCTTC
CSTRGLIYNEQFF
>once|TRBJ1-5|TRBV12-3/TRBV12-4|.
TGTGCCAGCAGTTTTGTGGACAGCAATCAGCCCCAGCATTTT
CASSFVDSNQPQHF
>.|TRBJ2-1|TRBV11-2|.
TGTGCCAGCAGCTTCGAGGTTTCGTCCTACAATGAGCAGTTCTTC
CASSFEVSSYNEQFF
>.|TRBJ2-5|TRBV7-9|.
TGTGCCAGCAGGGGCGGGGATGTGAAGACCCAGTACTTC
CASRGGDVKTQYF
>few|TRBJ1-3|TRBV27|.
TGTGCCAGCAGCCAAGCCCCGTCTGGAAACACCATATATTTT
CASSQAPSGNTIYF
>.|TRBJ1-5|TRBV2|.
TGTGCCACGTCCCGAGGGGCCGAGGGCAATCAGCCCCAGCATTTT
CATSRGAEGNQPQHF
>.|TRBJ2-7|TRBV29-1|TRBD2
TGCAGCGTTGGAGCGGGAGTCGGCGAGCAGTACTTC
CSVGAGVGEQYF
>few|TRBJ2-1|TRBV7-9|TRBD2
TGTGCCAGCAGCCCACCCGTAGCGGGAGGTCGCAATGAGCAGTTCTTC
CASSPPVAGGRNEQFF
>.|TRBJ1-6|TRBV27|TRBD1
TGTGCCAGCAGTTTGCCGCCCGGGACAGGGGTTTCCAGTTCACCCCTCCACTTT
CASSLPPGTGVSSSPLHF
>.|TRBJ2-2|TRBV7-6|TRBD1
TGTGCCAGCAGCCCACCGGACAGGGGCCCCGGGGAGCTGTTTTTT
CASSPPDRGPGELFF
>.|TRBJ2-5|TRBV11-2|.
TGTGCCAGCAGCCCTTGGAGGAGGGGAGAGACCCAGTACTTC
CASSPWRRGETQYF
>.|TRBJ2-2|TRBV6-6|.
TGTGCCAGCAGTTACTACCCCGGGTCCGGGGAGCTGTTTTTT
CASSYYPGSGELFF
>many|TRBJ2-4|TRBV7-8|.
TGTGCCAGCAGCACAGGGATAGCCAAAAACATTCAGTACTTC
CASSTGIAKNIQYF
>.|TRBJ1-5|TRBV2|.
TGTGCCAGCAGTGACGACGCCGTTGCCGATCAGCCCCAGCATTTT
CASSDDAVADQPQHF
>.|TRBJ1-4|TRBV14|.
TGTGCCAGCAGCCGCAAACACAGGGTTAATGAAAAACTGTTTTTT
CASSRKHRVNEKLFF
>.|TRBJ2-1|TRBV24-1|.
TGTGCCACTGAAGGTGGGTTCTACAATGAGCAGTTCTTC
CATEGGFYNEQFF
>.|TRBJ2-7|TRBV28|.
TGTGCCAGCAGTCTGACAGGTGAATCCTACGAGCAGTACTTC
CASSLTGESYEQYF
>once|TRBJ2-3|TRBV2|TRBD2
TGTGCCAGCATCCGCGGGGGGGTGACAGATACGCAGTATTTT
CASIRGGVTDTQYF
>few|TRBJ2-3|TRBV27|.
TGTGCCACCGAAGGACAAGAGGAAGATACGCAGTATTTT
CATEGQEEDTQYF
>.|TRBJ2-2|TRBV7-3|.
TGTGCCAGCAGCCCCCTGGGGGGTTTGACAGAGAACACCGGGGAGCTGTTTTTT
CASSPLGGLTENTGELFF
>few|TRBJ2-5|TRBV7-3|TRBD2
TGTGCCAGCAGCTTAACCCCAGCGGGAGGGGGAGAGACCCAGTACTTC
CASSLTPAGGGETQYF
>.|TRBJ2-6|TRBV19|.
TGTGCCAGTAGCCCCAGCAGAACAGGGGCCAACGTCCTGACTTTC
CASSPSRTGANVLTF
>.|TRBJ2-7|TRBV6-6|TRBD2
TGTGCCAGCAGCGATTGGGGGCCGGCTAGCGGGAGCCCCTACGAGCAGTACTTC
CASSDWGPASGSPYEQYF
>few|TRBJ2-3|TRBV20-1|TRBD2
TGCAGTGCTAGATTTTGGCTAGCGGGAGCTGGAGATACGCAGTATTTT
CSARFWLAGAGDTQYF
>.|TRBJ1-1|TRBV13|.
TGTGCCAGCAGCTTAGGCGGAGTGGGGTCCACTGAAGCTTTCTTT
CASSLGGVGSTEAFF
>.|TRBJ2-2|TRBV13|TRBD1
TGTGCCAGCAGCATACGCACCAGCCGGGACAGGGGTATCTTCGGGGAGCTGTTTTTT
CASSIRTSRDRGIFGELFF
>.|TRBJ2-1|TRBV12-3/TRBV12-4|.
TGTGCCAGCAGTTTAGAACTAACGGAGCAGTTCTTC
CASSLELTEQFF
>.|TRBJ2-7|TRBV29-1|.
TGCAGCGTTGAGGGGGACCAGGGCTACGAGCAGTACTTC
CSVEGDQGYEQYF
>few|TRBJ1-1|TRBV7-6|.
TGTGCCAGCAGCCCCACAGAGGGCACTGAAGCTTTCTTT
CASSPTEGTEAFF
>.|TRBJ1-1|TRBV7-6|.
TGTGCCAGCAGCTCCCCGGGGAGGTACACTGAAGCTTTCTTT
CASSSPGRYTEAFF
>.|TRBJ2-6|TRBV28|.
TGTGCCAGCAGTTCACTCTGGAGAGGGCTCCCCTCTGGGGCCAACGTCCTGACTTTC
CASSSLWRGLPSGANVLTF
>.|TRBJ1-4|TRBV5-4|.
TGTGCCAGCAGCTTGCAGGGAATACCTAATGAAAAACTGTTTTTT
CASSLQGIPNEKLFF
>.|TRBJ2-4|TRBV27|.
TGTGCCAGCAGTCCGGGGGCTCGGGACATTCAGTACTTC
CASSPGARDIQYF
>few|TRBJ2-1|TRBV7-2|TRBD2
TGTGCCAGCAGCCTAAGCGGGGGGACTTTCTCCTACAATGAGCAGTTCTTC
CASSLSGGTFSYNEQFF
>.|TRBJ1-5|TRBV27|.
TGTGCCAGCAGTTTAGAGGGACTGACCGTTCAGCCCCAGCATTTT
CASSLEGLTVQPQHF
>few|TRBJ2-7|TRBV7-8|.
TGTGCCAGCAGCTTAGCAGGCCAGATTTCCTACGAGCAGTACTTC
CASSLAGQISYEQYF
>.|TRBJ1-1|TRBV27|.
TGTGCCAGCAGGTATACACTCGGGGTGAACACTGAAGCTTTCTTT
CASRYTLGVNTEAFF
>once|TRBJ2-1|TRBV11-1|.
TGTGCCAGCACTTGGCTAATGGACAATGAGCAGTTCTTC
CASTWLMDNEQFF
>.|TRBJ2-7|TRBV27|TRBD1
TGTGCCAGCAGTCCACCCGACAGGGTTTACGAGCAGTACTTC
CASSPPDRVYEQYF